Described below is a single TCR beta chain sequence and its context. What it recognizes is unknown. These data come from a study of blood T cells in healthy people across ages. General study results and limits: Estimates based on one million T cells were treated as lower bounds.

A J-beta primer mix and a sample-barcoded 5' primer were used in a second PCR of roughly 7 to 12 cycles. Tagging of each cDNA molecule was performed by a template-switch adaptor with 12 random nucleotides. TCRdb analysed the 5' RACE reads with MiXCR anew, one entry per CDR3 protein. This table holds 700,000 to 950,000 distinct CDR3 sequences, 43% found once. Sequenced input: blood. This clonotype originated in a woman in her fifties or sixties in good health.

In nucleotides, the CDR3 is TGTGCCTGGAGCCTCCCAAATACCTCGGAGTACTTC. Encoded protein: CAWSLPNTSEYF. The chain joins TRBV30 to TRBJ2-7; D gene uncertain. Trimming cost V 3 bases and J 11 bases, with 17 bases left between them. Looked up from germline, CDR1 is GTSNPN and CDR2 is SVGIG (reference sequence). The CDR3 contains 12 residues.